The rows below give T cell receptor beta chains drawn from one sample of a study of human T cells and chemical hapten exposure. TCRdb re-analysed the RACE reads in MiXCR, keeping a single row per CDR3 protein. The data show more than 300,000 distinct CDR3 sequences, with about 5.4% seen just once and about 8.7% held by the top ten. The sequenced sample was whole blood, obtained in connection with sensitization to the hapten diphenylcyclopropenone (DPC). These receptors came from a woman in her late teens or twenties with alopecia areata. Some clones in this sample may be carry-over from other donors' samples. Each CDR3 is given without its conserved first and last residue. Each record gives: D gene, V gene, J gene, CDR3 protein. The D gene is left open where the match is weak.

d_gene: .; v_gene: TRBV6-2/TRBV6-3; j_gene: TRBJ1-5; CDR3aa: ASSRDGRKGGQPQH
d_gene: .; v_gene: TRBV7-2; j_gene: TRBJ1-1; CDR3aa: ASSGPNTEAF
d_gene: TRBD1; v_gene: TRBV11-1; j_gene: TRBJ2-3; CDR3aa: ASSSATGITSDTQY
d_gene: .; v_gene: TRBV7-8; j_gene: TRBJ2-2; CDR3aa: ASSLLRVANTGELF
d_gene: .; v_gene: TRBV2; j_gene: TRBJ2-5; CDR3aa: ASSDQSETQY
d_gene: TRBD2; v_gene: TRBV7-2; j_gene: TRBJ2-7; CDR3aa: ASGLAGGEQY
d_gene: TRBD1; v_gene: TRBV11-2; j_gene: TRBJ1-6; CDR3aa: ASSLYNRGDYNSPLH
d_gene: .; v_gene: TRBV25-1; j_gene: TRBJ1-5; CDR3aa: ASSRGHGDQPQH
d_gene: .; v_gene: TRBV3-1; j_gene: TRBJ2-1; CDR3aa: ASSQDPRGTYNEQF
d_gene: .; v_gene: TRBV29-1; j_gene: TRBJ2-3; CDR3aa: SVLPGTGYGRDTQY
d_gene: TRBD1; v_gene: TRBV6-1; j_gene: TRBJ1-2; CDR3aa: ASSEAAGTGAAGYT
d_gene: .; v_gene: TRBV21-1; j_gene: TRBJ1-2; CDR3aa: ASSKNHIKGQPRLYT
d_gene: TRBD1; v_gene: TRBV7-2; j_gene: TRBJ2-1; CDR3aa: ASSFWTGDNEQF
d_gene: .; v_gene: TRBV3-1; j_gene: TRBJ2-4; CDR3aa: ASSPQKNIQY
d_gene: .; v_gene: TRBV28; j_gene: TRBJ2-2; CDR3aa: ASSLKGGRTQAF
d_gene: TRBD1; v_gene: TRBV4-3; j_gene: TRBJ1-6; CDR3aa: ASSASPGQGGSSYNSPLH
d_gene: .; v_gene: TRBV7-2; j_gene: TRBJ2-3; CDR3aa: ASSLYGVGLDTQY
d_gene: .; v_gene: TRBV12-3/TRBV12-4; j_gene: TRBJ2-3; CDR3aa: ASSLINRDTQY
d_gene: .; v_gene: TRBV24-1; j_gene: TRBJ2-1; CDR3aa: ATSDLGGRYNEQF
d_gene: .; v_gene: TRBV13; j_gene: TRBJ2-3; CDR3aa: ASSFPPGVGPDTQY
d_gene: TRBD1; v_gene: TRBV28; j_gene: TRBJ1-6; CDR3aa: ASSLFLDRSYNSPLH
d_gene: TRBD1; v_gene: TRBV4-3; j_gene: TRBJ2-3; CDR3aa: ASSQEWDRRGDTQY
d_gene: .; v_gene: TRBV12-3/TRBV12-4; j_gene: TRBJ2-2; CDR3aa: ASSLAVQVTGELF
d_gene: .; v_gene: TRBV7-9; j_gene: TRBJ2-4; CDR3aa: ASQAQNIQY
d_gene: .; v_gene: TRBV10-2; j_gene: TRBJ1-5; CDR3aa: ASSLALGYNQPQH
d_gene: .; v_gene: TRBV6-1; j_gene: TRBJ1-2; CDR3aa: ASTPWVGEAYGYT
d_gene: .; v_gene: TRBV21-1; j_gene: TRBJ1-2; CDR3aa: ASSKGGSRYYGYT
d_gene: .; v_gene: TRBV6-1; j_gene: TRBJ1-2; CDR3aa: ASTPGRAAYGYT
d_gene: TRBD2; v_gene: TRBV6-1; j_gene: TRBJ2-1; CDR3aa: ASSRGLAGGPSSYNEQF
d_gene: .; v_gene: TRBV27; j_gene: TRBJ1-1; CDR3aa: ASSLGSQGTEAF
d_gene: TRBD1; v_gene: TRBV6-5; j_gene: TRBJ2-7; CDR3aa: ASHSVPGTELPLQY
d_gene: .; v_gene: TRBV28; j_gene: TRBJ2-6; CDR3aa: ASSSPPGQNSGANVLT
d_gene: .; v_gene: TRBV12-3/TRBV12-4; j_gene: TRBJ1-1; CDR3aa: ASSLGNRANTEAF
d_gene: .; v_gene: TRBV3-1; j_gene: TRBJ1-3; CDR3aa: ASSQVFGKTIY
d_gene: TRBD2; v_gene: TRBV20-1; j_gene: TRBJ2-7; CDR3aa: SARGLAGGNEQY
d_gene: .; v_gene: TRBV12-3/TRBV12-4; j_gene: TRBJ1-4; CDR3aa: ASSQTEGTNEKLF
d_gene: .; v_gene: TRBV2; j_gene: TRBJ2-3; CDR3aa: ASETDLVNTQY
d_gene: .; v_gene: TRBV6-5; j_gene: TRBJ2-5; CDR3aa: ASPAGNPTETQY
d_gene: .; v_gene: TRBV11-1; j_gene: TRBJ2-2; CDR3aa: ASSIDPPGELF
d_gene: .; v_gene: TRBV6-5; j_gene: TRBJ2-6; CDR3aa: ASRDQGSGANVLT
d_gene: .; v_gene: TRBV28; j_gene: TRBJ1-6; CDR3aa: ASSPAMGSPLH
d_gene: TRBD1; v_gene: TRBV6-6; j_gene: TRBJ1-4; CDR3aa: ASSYITFIRGQPEKLF
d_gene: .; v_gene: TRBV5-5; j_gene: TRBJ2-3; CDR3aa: ASSLSGAADTQY
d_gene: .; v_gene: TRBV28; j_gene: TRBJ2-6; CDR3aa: ASTRTGANVLT
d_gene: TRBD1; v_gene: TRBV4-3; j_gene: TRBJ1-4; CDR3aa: ASSPRQGLGEKLF
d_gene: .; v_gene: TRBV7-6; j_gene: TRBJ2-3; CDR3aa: ASSLRNADTQY